The T cell receptor beta chain under discussion was sequenced for a study of blood T cell repertoires in COVID-19. Study-wide context: PBMCs, B-cell-depleted T cells, or T cells provided the cDNA or gDNA that made up the material.

The age range of participants was 18 to 89 years, with residence in around 22 US areas. Cohort allocation depended upon clinical history that participants reported. In the original processing: Amplification of reference gene primers provided the estimated nucleated cell counts. Sequenced by immunoSEQ multiplex PCR; TCRdb stores in-frame clones only, minus some. V and J calls and clone size are given by that table; D and trimming were obtained from the DNA. The data hold around 220,000 clones, with less than 90% observed a single time. V lost 5 bases and J lost 10; bases outside the gene matches: 7. The germline V gene encodes CDR1 MNHEY and CDR2 SVGEGT. The CDR3 covers 12 residues.

This chain links TRBV6-2 or TRBV6-3 with TRBJ1-2; 7 bases are a match to TRBD1. This TCR was recovered from a woman aged 35 to 49 who had recovered from COVID-19. Sequences were obtained from PBMCs or T cells enriched from blood (not recorded which). CDR3 coding DNA: TGTGCCAGCAGTCCGGACAGGCTGGACTACACCTTC. It specifies CASSPDRLDYTF.